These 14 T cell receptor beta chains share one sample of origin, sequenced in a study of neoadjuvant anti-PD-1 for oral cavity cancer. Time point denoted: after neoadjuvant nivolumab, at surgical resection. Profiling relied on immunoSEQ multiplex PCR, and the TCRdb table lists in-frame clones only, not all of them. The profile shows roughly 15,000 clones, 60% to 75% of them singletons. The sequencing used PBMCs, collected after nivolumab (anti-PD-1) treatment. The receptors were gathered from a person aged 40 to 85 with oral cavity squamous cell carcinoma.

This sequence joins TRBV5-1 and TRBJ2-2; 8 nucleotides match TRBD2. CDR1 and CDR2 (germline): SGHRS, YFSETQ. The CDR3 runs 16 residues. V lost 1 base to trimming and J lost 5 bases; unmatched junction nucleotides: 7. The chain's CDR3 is CASSLRSGLDTGELFF. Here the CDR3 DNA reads TGCGCCAGCAGCTTGAGGTCGGGACTAGATACCGGGGAGCTGTTTTTT.

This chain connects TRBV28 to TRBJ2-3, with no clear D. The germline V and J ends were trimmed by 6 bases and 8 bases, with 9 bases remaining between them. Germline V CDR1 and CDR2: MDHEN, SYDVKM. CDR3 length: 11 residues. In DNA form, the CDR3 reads TGTGCCAGCAGATCCGTGGGTACGCAGTATTTT. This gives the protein CASRSVGTQYF.

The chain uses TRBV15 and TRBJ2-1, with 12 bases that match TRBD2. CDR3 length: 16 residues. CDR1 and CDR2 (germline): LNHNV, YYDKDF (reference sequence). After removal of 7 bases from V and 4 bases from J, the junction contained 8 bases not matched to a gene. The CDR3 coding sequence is TGTGCCACCACCCGGACTAGCGGGACTACTTACAATGAGCAGTTCTTC. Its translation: CATTRTSGTTYNEQFF.

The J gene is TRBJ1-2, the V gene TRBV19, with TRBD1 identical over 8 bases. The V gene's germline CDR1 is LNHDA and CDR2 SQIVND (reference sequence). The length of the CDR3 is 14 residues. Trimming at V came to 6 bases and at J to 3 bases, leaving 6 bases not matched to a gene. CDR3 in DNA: TGTGCCAGTAGATCTCCGGGACAGGACTATGGCTACACCTTC. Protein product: CASRSPGQDYGYTF.

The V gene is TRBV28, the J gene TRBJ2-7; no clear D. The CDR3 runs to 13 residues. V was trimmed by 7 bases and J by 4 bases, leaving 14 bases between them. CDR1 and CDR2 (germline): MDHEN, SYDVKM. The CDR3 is CASTNSLSYEQYF. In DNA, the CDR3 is TGTGCCAGCACTAATAGCCTGTCTTACGAGCAGTACTTC.

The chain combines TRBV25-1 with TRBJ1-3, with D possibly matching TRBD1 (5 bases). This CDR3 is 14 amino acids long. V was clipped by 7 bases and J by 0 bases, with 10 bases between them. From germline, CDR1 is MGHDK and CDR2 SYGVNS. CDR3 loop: CASTPGGSGNTIYF. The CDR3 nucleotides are TGTGCCAGCACCCCGGGGGGCTCTGGAAACACCATATATTTT.

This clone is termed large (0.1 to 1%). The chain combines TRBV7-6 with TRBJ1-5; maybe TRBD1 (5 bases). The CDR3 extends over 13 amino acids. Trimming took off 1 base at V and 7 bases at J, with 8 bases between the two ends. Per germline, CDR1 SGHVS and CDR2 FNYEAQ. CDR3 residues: CASSLGGDQPQHF. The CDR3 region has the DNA TGTGCCAGCAGCTTAGGGGGGGACCAGCCCCAGCATTTT.

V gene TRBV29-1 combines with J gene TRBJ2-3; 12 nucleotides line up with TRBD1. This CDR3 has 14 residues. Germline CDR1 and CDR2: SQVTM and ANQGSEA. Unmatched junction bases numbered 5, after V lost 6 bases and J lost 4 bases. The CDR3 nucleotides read TGCAGCGTGGCCGGGACAGGGGGCCCAGATACGCAGTATTTT. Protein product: CSVAGTGGPDTQYF.

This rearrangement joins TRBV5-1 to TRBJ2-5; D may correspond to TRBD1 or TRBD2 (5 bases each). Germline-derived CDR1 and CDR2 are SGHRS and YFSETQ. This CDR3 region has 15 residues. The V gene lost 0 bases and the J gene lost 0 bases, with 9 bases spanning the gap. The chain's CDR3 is CASSLAGANQETQYF. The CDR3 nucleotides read TGCGCCAGCAGCTTGGCCGGGGCGAACCAAGAGACCCAGTACTTC. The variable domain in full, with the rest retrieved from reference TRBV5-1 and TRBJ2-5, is KAGVTQTPRYLIKTRGQQVTLSCSPISGHRSVSWYQQTPGQGLQFLFEYFSETQRNKGNFPGRFSGRQFSNSRSEMNVSTLELGDSALYLCASSLAGANQETQYFGPGTRLLVL.

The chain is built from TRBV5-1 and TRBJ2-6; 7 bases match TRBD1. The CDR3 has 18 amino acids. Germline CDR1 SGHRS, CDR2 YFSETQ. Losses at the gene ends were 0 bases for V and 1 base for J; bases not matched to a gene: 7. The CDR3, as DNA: TGCGCCAGCAGCTTGGAGGGGGCCCGCAATTCTGGGGCCAACGTCCTGACTTTC. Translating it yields CASSLEGARNSGANVLTF.

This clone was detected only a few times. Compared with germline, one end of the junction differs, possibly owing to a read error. CDR3 region: CASSSGVAPYEQYF. CDR3 DNA: TGTGCTAGCAGCTCGGGAGTAGCCCCCTACGAGCAGTACTTC. The chain joins TRBV7-7 to TRBJ2-7, with TRBD2 as a possible D gene (6 bases). The CDR3 covers 14 residues. Germline V gene lookup returns CDR1 SSHAT and CDR2 FNYEAQ (reference sequence).

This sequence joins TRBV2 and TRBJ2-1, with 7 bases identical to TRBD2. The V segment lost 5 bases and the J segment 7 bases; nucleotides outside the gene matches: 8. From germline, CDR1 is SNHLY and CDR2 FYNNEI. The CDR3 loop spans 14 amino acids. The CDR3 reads CASSPAGAWNEQFF. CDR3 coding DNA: TGTGCCAGCAGTCCGGCGGGAGCGTGGAATGAGCAGTTCTTC.

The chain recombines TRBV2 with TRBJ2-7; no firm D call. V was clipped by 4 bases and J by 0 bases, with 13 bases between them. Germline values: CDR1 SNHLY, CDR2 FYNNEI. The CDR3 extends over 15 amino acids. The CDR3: CASSVELHPSYEQYF. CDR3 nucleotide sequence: TGTGCCAGCAGTGTAGAACTTCACCCCTCCTACGAGCAGTACTTC.

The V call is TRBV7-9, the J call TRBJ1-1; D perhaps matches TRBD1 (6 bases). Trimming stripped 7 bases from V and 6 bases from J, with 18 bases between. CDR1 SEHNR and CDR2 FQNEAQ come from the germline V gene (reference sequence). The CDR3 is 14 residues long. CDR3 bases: TGTGCCAGCACCGCGGACAGAGGCGTTTCTGAAGCTTTCTTT. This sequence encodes CASTADRGVSEAFF.